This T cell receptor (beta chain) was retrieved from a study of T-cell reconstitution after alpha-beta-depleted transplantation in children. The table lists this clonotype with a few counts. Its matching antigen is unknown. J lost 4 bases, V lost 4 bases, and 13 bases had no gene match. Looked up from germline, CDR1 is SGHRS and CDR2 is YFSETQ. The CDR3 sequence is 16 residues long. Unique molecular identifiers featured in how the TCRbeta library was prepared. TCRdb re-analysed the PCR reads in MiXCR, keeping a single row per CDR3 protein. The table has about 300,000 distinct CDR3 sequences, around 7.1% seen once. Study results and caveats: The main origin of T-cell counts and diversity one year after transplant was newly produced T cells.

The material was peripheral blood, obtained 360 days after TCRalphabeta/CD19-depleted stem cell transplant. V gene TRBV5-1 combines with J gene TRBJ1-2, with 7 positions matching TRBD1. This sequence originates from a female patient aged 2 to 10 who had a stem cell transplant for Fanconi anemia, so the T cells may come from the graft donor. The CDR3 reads CASSPSTGEGFYGYTF. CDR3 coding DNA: TGCGCCAGCAGCCCCTCTACAGGGGAGGGCTTCTATGGCTACACCTTC.